This T cell receptor beta chain originates from a study of T-cell reconstitution after alpha-beta-depleted transplantation in children. Findings of the study overall: Newly produced T cells mostly provided counts and TCRbeta diversity after one year, as hyperexpanded clones declined. Reportedly, only several hundred clones from non-depleted graft cells drove alpha-beta T-cell counts at about two months. After transplant, high TCRbeta diversity at day 60 in some patients arose from surviving recipient T cells and thymic progenitors.

For this clonotype: Its antigen is as yet unknown. A read error may explain this, as a much larger clone is one base away.

V dropped 4 bases and J dropped 5; count of bases not matched to a gene: 9. CDR3 length: 15 residues. Per germline, CDR1 SGHRS and CDR2 YFSETQ. The authors prepared the TCRbeta library with unique molecular identifiers. TCRdb analysed the PCR reads with MiXCR anew, one entry per CDR3 protein. The data show 350,000 to 500,000 distinct CDR3 sequences, 43% seen once. The chain carries TRBV5-1 and TRBJ2-3; 8 bases line up with TRBD2. Sequences were derived from PBMCs, sampled before TCRalphabeta/CD19-depleted stem cell transplant. This sequence originates from a girl between 2 and 10 years old with aplastic anemia, due to receive a stem cell transplant. The CDR3 loop reads CASSLQAGVVDTQYF. The DNA for the CDR3 is TGCGCCAGCAGCCTACAAGCGGGAGTGGTAGATACGCAGTATTTT.